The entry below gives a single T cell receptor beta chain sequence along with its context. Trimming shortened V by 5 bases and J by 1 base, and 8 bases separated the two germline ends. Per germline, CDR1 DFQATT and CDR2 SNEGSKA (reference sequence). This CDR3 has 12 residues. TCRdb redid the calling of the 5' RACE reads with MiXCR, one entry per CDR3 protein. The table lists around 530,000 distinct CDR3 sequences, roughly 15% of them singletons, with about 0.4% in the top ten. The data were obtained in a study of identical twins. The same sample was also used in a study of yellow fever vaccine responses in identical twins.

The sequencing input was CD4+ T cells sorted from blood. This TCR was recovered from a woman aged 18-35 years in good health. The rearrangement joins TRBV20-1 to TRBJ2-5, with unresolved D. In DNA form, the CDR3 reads TGCAGTGCTGCCAAGGCCCAAGAGACCCAGTACTTC. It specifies CSAAKAQETQYF.